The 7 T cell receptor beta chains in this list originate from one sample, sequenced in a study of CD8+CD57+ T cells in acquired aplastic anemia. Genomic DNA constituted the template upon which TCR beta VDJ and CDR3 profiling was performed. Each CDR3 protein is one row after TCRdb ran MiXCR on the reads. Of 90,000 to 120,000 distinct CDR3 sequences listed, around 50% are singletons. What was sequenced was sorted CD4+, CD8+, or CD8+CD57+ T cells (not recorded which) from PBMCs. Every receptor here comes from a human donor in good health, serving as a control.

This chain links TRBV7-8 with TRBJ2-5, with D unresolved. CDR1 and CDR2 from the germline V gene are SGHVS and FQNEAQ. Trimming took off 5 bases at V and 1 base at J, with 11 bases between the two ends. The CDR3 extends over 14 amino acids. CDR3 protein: CASSNRLGQETQYF. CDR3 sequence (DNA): TGTGCCAGCAGCAACCGCCTCGGCCAAGAGACCCAGTACTTC. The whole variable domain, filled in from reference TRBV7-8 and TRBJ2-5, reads GAGVSQSPRYKVAKRGQDVALRCDPISGHVSLFWYQQALGQGPEFLTYFQNEAQLDKSGLPSDRFFAERPEGSVSTLKIQRTQQEDSAVYLCASSNRLGQETQYFGPGTRLLVL.

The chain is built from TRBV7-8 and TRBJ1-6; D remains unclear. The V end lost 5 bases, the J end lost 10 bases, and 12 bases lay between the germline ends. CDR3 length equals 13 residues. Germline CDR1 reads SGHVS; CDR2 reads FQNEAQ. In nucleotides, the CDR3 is TGTGCCAGCAGCGCCGACTTAGGGTCACCCCTCCACTTT. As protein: CASSADLGSPLHF.

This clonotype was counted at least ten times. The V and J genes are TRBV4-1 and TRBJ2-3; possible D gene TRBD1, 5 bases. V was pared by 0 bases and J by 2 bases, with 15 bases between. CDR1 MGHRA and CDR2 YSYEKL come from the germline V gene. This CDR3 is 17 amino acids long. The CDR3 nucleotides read TGCGCCAGCAGCCAAGATGGGTCAGGGTTAAACACAGATACGCAGTATTTT. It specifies CASSQDGSGLNTDTQYF.

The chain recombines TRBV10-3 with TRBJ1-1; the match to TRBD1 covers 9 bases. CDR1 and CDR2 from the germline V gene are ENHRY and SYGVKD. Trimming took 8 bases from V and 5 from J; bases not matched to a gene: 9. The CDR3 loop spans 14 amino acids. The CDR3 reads CAIGQGREKTEAFF. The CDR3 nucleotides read TGTGCCATCGGACAGGGGAGGGAAAAGACTGAAGCTTTCTTT.

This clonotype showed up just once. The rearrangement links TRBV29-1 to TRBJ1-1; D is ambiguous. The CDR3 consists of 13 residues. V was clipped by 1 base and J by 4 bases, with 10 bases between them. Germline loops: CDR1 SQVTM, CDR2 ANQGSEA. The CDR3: CSVEVGEGTEAFF. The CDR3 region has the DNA TGCAGCGTTGAAGTTGGGGAGGGCACTGAAGCTTTCTTT.

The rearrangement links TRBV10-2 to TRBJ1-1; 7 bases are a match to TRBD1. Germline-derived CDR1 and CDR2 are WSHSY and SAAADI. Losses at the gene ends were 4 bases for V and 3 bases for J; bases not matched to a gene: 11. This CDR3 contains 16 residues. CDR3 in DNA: TGCGCCAGCAGTGCCCGGGACAGAAATTGGGACACTGAAGCTTTCTTT. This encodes CASSARDRNWDTEAFF.

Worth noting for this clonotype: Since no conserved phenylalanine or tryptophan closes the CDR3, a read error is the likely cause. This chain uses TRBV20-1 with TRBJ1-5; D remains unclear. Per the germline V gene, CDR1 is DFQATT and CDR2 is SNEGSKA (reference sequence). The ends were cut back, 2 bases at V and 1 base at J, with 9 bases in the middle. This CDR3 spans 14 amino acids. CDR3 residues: CSARPDSSNQPQHS. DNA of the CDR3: TGCAGTGCTAGACCGGATAGCAGCAATCAGCCCCAGCATTCT.